Below, one T cell receptor beta chain is given with its context. The specificity of this receptor is unknown. No qualities accompany the bases; no much larger clone lies one base away. The CDR3 covers 13 residues, taking in both the cysteine and the phenylalanine. Only the CDR3 region is kept as DNA, spanning 39 bases read in frame from base 1. Unmatched junction bases come to 5, with V trimmed by 3 bases and J by 7 bases. The germline V gene (reference sequence) supplies CDR1 GTSNPN and CDR2 SVGIG. The cohort comprised some 730 healthy bone marrow donors. At the time of sampling, all cohort members were nominally healthy, though unrecorded immune exposures were likely present. The donor tested CMV seropositive, placing the donor among the 250 to 350 seropositive members of the cohort. A peripheral blood sample was collected from each donor, and TCR beta sequencing was performed on peripheral blood mononuclear cells. Genomic DNA extraction from the blood cell samples was performed with the Qiagen DNeasy Blood Extraction Kit.

Libraries were built with the immunoSEQ multiplex PCR assay. For the multiplex PCR, a mixture combining 60 forward primers for TCR Vbeta segments and 13 reverse primers for TCR Jbeta segments was used. The CDR3 region of rearranged TCR beta genes was amplified from genomic DNA with a multiplex PCR assay. On the Illumina HiSeq System, the amplified TCR beta libraries were sequenced as 87-base-pair reads. The study's processing was this. In a later analysis, 70 million to 95 million unique TCR beta chains were counted across the roughly 670 repertoires, and approximately 11 million of these chains were shared by at least two donors. To remove PCR and sequencing errors, raw reads were error-corrected and collapsed into unique sequences using a nearest-neighbor algorithm that merged closely related sequences. CDR3 sequences were aligned to IMGT reference sequences to assign V, D and J gene segments. For a sequence to be retained, at least a six-nucleotide match to both a V gene segment and a J gene segment was required. Rearrangements were classified as productive when the CDR3 lacked stop codons and remained in frame with V and J, and all other rearrangements were classified as non-productive. Following IMGT convention, CDR3 was defined as the stretch from the second conserved V-encoded cysteine to the conserved J-encoded phenylalanine. The earlier analysis of roughly 590 of the donors excluded sequences that lacked an unambiguous match to a single V gene segment. In an earlier analysis of some 590 of the donors, a V segment was called functional when productive rearrangements were above 56.7%, and segregating when the standard deviation between donors exceeded 5%. A statistical classification framework was built for diagnosing cytomegalovirus status from the catalog of TCR beta chain sequences. V and J gene assignment, in a later analysis, came from comparing TCR nucleotide sequences with IMGT/GENE-DB human TR gene sequences. Using the TCRdist pipeline, a later analysis assigned CDR3 sequences along with most-parsimonious VDJ recombination scenarios. In a later analysis, every TCR beta chain was defined by the combination of its CDR3 amino acid sequence and its V-gene family, and reads without a unique V-gene family were dropped. To address suspected cross-contamination and a sequencing artifact, a later analysis removed a few hundred highly shared, low-generation-probability nucleotide sequences. In a later analysis, a clonal expansion index for each public chain was calculated from normalized within-repertoire ranks of inferred template counts. In a later analysis, generation probabilities were computed with a VDJ recombination model fitted to out-of-frame rearrangements, and the resulting probabilities were checked against IGoR. In a later analysis, hypergeometric tests were used to score TCR-TCR, TCR-HLA and TCR-CMV co-occurrence, with a repertoire-size bias correction applied to TCR pairs. A later analysis estimated false discovery rates by permuting HLA or CMV assignments 20 times. In a later analysis, co-occurring TCRs were grouped using DBSCAN, and TCRdist sequence similarity was added for clustering within HLA-allele-positive subsets. Repertoires with fewer than 30,000 or more than 120,000 public chains, plus five repertoires with anomalous nucleotide sharing, were excluded from co-occurrence clustering. TCRdb took this table from immuneACCESS and kept in-frame rearrangements with V and J called. Such tables lack part of the clones; where checked against another copy, unresolved V genes explain under half of the gap, and the rest is unexplained. V, J and clone size derive from that table, while D and trimming were established from the DNA sequence. Recorded for this sample are roughly 140,000 clones; approximately 80% of them occurred a single time. The biggest ten clones account for around 6.6% of the sample.

This specimen belongs to a study of cytomegalovirus exposure and HLA in healthy donors (dated by TCRdb to 2016 to 2017). Study-level background: In an earlier analysis of under 750 of the donors, 276 Gb of sequence data and approximately 100 million unique TCR beta sequences from roughly 190 million T cells were reported. An early release that covered about 640 HLA-typed donors contained 300 to 350 gigabases of sequencing data and about 84 million unique TCR sequences. Of the roughly 400 genotyped donors, 65% to 90% fell in the genetic ancestry cluster associated with self-reported Caucasian donors. The study was designed to test whether signatures of past pathogen exposure could be identified by cataloging public T cell receptors. The study profiled the T cell repertoires of hundreds of subjects by immunosequencing and related them to cytomegalovirus serostatus. Besides the first cohort of 666 subjects, a separate validation cohort made up of 120 or so different subjects was used. The study combined high-throughput TCR immunosequencing, statistical association of individual TCRs with disease status, and machine learning to predict cytomegalovirus infection status. In a later analysis, previously published TCR beta repertoires from 500 to 750 donors were re-analyzed and high-resolution HLA genotyping was added so that TCR occurrence patterns could be studied. Rather than drawing on any new phenotypic data, the later analysis identified candidate immune exposures from TCR beta sequences and the way those sequences occurred across donors. To decide whether each TCR beta V gene segment behaved as functional or pseudogenic, an earlier analysis of fewer than 750 of the donors relied on high-throughput TCR beta sequencing. Donor age, sex, ethnicity and CMV serostatus were compiled together with the repertoire data. A later genetic analysis used genome-wide SNP genotypes for about three fifths of the 666 donors, treating that subset as a discovery cohort. Every repertoire in the discovery cohort had been generated on one and the same sequencing platform. Class I and class II HLA loci were covered by the typing at four-digit resolution. Typing coverage differed by locus: A, B, C, DRB1 and DQB1 were typed in about 629-630 donors, DQA1 in about 550, DPA1 in 600 to 610, and DPB1 in approximately 450. Because of strong linkage in the cohort, roughly five DR-DQ haplotypes were treated as single units for association and clustering. Among around 400 genotyped donors of the cohort, an average of around 250,000 unique TCR beta nucleotide sequences was sequenced per donor, of which about 19% were non-productive.

What the authors observed across the whole study: According to a later genetic analysis, donors in an Asian-associated ancestry cluster had fewer N-insertions in productive TCRs than the roughly 660-donor mean. The study listed around 160 TCR beta chains as associated with cytomegalovirus. Because counts were too low, approximately 15 rarely observed V segments, including chromosome 9 orphons, were excluded from the earlier analysis of several hundred of the donors. The cohort was sequenced for TCR beta chains only, and without alpha or paired-chain data the features that could be detected were limited. A further reported finding was that TCR beta sequences accurately predicted the HLA-A and HLA-B alleles for most subjects in the first cohort. Most TCR sequences were observed very rarely across donors, whereas some public TCRs were present in many individuals. Sequencing depth was assumed to be roughly uniform across donors in the presence/absence analyses, though that assumption may not hold. A later analysis reported that several top co-occurrence clusters appeared linked to parvovirus B19, influenza, CMV and Epstein-Barr virus. Immune exposure information for the cohort was limited to CMV serostatus. In a later analysis, HLA-associated TCR beta chains were found to be more clonally expanded and to have lower generation probabilities than equally common non-associated chains. At a false discovery rate of 0.05, a later analysis linked about 16,000 TCR beta sequences to specific HLA alleles. The classifier was reported to diagnose cytomegalovirus status with high specificity and sensitivity in both the original cohort and the validation cohort. According to a later analysis, most CMV-associated TCR beta chains appeared to be HLA-restricted, and the HLA associations seemed to be driven largely by CMV exposure. A later analysis found that TCR association rates varied across HLA loci, with DRB1 alleles showing the most associated TCRs and HLA-C alleles the fewest. Because HLA typing was missing for some donors at each locus, association tests included only the typed subset. An earlier analysis of approximately 570 of the donors showed that most TCR beta V segments appeared in productive rearrangements either about 90% or about 30% of the time, which broadly matched IMGT annotations. It was suggested by the authors that the approach could potentially be generalized to other disease states and immunological phenotypes. When HLA alleles, especially DR and DQ, strongly co-occurred, attributing TCR associations to individual alleles was difficult. Three of the identified cytomegalovirus-associated TCR beta chains were confirmed in vitro to be specific for cytomegalovirus antigens. A cluster of highly shared sequence variants was judged likely to be a technical artifact of the sequencing pipeline. Linkage disequilibrium might explain the correlated functional status among segregating V segments, but an unknown experimental factor could not be ruled out. Some IMGT-functional V segments, including TRBV6-2 and TRBV6-3, could not be distinguished by the 87-base-pair reads and were therefore excluded. An association between a missense DCLRE1C variant and V-gene and J-gene trimming of TCR beta chains was found in a later genetic analysis and replicated in an independent cohort.

Sequencing was done on a sample of PBMCs. The sequence was collected from a woman between 45 and 60 years old in good health and CMV-seropositive. In this chain, TRBV30 is recombined with TRBJ2-1; the central 8 bases match TRBD2. The DNA reads TGTGCCTGGAGCGGGGGGGCCGTGAATGAGCAGTTCTTC. Its protein product is CAWSGGAVNEQFF. Full variable domain (CDR3 extended with the reference TRBV30 and TRBJ2-1 proteins): SQTIHQWPATLVQPVGSPLSLECTVEGTSNPNLYWYRQAAGRGLQLLFYSVGIGQISSEVPQNLSASRPQDRQFILSSKKLLLSDSGFYLCAWSGGAVNEQFFGPGTRLTVL.